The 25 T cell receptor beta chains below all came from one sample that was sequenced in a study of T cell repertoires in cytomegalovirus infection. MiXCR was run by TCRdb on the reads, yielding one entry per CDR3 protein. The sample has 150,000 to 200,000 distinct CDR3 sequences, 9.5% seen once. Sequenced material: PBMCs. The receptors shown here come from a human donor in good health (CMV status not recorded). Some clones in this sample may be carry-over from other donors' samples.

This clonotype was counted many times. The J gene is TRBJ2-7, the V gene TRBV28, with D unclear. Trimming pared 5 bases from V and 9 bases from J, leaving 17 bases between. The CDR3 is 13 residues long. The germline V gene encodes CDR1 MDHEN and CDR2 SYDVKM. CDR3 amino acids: CASSPGRVVGQYF. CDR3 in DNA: TGTGCCAGCAGTCCTGGACGGGTCGTGGGGCAGTACTTC. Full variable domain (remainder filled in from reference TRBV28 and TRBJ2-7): DVKVTQSSRYLVKRTGEKVFLECVQDMDHENMFWYRQDPGLGLRLIYFSYDVKMKEKGDIPEGYSVSREKKERFSLILESASTNQTSMYLCASSPGRVVGQYFGPGTRLTVT.

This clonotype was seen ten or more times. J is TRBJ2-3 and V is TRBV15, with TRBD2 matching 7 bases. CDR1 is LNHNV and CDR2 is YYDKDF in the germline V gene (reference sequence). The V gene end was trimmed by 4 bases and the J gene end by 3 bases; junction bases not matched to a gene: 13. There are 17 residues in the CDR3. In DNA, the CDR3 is TGTGCCACCAGCATTCTAGGAGGGGAGGGCTTTACAGATACGCAGTATTTT. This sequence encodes CATSILGGEGFTDTQYF. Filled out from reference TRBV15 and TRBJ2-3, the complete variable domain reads DAMVIQNPRYQVTQFGKPVTLSCSQTLNHNVMYWYQQKSSQAPKLLFHYYDKDFNNEADTPDNFQSRRPNTSFCFLDIRSPGLGDTAMYLCATSILGGEGFTDTQYFGPGTRLTVL.

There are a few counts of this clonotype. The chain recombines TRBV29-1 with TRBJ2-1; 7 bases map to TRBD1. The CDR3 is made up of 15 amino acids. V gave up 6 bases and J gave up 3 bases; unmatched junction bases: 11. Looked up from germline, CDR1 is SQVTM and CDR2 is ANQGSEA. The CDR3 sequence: CSVLPGQWGYNEQFF. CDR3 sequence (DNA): TGCAGCGTCCTTCCGGGACAGTGGGGCTACAATGAGCAGTTCTTC.

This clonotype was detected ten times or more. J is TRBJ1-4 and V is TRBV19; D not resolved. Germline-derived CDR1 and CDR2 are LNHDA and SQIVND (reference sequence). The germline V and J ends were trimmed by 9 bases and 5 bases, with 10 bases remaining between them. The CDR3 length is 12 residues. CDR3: CASVDRNEKLFF. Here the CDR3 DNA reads TGTGCCAGCGTTGACCGGAATGAAAAACTGTTTTTT.

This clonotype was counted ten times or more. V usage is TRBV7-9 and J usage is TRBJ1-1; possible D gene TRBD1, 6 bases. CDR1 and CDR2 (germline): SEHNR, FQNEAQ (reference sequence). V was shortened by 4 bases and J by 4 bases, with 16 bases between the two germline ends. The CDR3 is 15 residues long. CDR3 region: CASSSSTGWGTEAFF. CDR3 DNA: TGTGCCAGCAGCTCTTCGACAGGATGGGGCACTGAAGCTTTCTTT.

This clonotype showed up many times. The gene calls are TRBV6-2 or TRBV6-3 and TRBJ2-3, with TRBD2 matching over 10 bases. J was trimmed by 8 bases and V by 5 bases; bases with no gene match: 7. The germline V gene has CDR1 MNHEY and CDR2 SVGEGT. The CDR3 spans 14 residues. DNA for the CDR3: TGTGCCAGCAGTCCTAGCGGGGGAATCTCTACGCAGTATTTT. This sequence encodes CASSPSGGISTQYF.

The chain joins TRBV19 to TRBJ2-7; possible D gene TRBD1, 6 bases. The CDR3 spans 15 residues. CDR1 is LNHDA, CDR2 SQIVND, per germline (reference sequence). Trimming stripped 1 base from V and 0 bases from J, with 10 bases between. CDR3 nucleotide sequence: TGTGCCAGTAGTATAGTGGACAGCAGCTCCTACGAGCAGTACTTC. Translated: CASSIVDSSSYEQYF.

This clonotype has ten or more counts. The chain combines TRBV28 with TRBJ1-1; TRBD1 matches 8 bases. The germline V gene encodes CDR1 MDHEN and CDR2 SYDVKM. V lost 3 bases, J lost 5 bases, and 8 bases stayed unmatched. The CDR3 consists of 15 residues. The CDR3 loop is CASSFTDRVRTEAFF. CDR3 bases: TGTGCCAGCAGTTTTACGGACAGGGTGAGGACTGAAGCTTTCTTT.

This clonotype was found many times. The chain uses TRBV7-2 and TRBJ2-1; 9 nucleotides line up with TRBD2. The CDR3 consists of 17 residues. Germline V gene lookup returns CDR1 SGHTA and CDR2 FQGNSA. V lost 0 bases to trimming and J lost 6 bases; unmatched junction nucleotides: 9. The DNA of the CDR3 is TGTGCCAGCAGCTTAGCTCGAAAAGCGGGAGGAATCAATGAGCAGTTCTTC. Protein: CASSLARKAGGINEQFF. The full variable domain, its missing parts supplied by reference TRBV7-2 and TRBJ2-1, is GAGVSQSPSNKVTEKGKDVELRCDPISGHTALYWYRQSLGQGLEFLIYFQGNSAPDKSGLPSDRFSAERTGGSVSTLTIQRTQQEDSAVYLCASSLARKAGGINEQFFGPGTRLTVL.

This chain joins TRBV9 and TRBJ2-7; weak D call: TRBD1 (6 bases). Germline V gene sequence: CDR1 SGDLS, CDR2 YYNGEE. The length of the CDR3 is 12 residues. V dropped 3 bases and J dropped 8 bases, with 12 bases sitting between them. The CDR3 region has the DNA TGTGCCAGCAGCGACCGGGACAACAAGCAGTACTTC. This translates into CASSDRDNKQYF.

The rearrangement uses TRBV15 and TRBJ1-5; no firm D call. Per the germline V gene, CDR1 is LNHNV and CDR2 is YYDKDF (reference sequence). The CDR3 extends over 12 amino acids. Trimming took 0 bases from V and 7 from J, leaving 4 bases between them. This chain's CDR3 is CATSRDTQPQHF. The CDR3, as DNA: TGTGCCACCAGCAGAGATACCCAGCCCCAGCATTTT.

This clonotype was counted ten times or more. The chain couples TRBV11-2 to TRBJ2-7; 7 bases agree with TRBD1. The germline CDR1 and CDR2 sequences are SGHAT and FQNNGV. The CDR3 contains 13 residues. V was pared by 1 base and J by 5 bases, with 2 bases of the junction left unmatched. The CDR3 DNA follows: TGTGCCAGCAGCTTAGGACAGGGAAACGAGCAGTACTTC. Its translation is CASSLGQGNEQYF.

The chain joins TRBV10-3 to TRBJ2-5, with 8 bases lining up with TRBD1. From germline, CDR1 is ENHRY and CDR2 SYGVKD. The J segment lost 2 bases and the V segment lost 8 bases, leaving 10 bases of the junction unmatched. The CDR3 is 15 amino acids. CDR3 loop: CAIGAGQGWQETQYF. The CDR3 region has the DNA TGTGCCATCGGAGCCGGACAGGGATGGCAAGAGACCCAGTACTTC.

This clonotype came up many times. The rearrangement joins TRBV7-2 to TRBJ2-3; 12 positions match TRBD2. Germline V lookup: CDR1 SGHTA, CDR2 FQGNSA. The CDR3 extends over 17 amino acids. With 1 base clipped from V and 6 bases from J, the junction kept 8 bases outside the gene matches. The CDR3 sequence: CASSLVVSSGGGDTQYF. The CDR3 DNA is TGTGCCAGCAGCTTAGTGGTGTCTAGCGGGGGGGGGGATACGCAGTATTTT.

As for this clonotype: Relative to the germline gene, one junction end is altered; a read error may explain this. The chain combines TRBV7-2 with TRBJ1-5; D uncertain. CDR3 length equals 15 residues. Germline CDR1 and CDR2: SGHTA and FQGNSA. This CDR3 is CASSLGHGRNEPQHF. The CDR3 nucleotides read TGTGCCAGCAGCTTAGGGCATGGGAGGAATGAGCCCCAGCATTTC. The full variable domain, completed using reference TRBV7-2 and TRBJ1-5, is GAGVSQSPSNKVTEKGKDVELRCDPISGHTALYWYRQSLGQGLEFLIYFQGNSAPDKSGLPSDRFSAERTGGSVSTLTIQRTQQEDSAVYLCASSLGHGRNEPQHFGDGTRLSIL.

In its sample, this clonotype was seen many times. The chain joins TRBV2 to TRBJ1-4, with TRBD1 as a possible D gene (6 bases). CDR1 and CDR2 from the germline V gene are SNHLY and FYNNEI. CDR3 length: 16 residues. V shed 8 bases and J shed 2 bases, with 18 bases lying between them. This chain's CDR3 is CASDSSGGGTNEKLFF. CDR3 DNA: TGTGCCAGCGATTCGAGTGGAGGGGGGACTAATGAAAAACTGTTTTTT.

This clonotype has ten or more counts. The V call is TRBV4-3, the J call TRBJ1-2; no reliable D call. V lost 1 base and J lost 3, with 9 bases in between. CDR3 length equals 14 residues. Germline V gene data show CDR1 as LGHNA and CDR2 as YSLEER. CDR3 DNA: TGCGCCAGCAGCCAAGTACCTCCAGACTATGGCTACACCTTC. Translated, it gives CASSQVPPDYGYTF.

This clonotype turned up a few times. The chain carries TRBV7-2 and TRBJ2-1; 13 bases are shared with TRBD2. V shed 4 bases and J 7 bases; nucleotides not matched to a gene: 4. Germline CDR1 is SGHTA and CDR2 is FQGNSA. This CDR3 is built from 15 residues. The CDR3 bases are TGTGCCAGCAGCTCCACTAGCGGGGGGGTAAATGAGCAGTTCTTC. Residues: CASSSTSGGVNEQFF.

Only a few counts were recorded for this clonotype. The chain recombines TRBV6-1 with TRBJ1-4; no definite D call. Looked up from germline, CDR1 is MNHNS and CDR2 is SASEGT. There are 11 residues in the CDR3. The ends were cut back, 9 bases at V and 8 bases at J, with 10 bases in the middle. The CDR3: CASADNEKLFF. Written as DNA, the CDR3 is TGTGCCAGTGCAGACAACGAAAAACTGTTTTTT.

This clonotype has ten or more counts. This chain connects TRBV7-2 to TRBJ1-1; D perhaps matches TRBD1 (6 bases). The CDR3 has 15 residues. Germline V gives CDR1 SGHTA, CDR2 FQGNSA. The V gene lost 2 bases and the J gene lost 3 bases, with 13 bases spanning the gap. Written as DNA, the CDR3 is TGTGCCAGCAGCTTACAGGGGCGGTCGTACACTGAAGCTTTCTTT. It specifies CASSLQGRSYTEAFF.

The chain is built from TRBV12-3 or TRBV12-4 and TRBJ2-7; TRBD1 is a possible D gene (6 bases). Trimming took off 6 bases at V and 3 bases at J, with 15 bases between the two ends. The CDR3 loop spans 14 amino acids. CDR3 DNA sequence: TGTGCCAGCAGAAGCACAGGGCGGATCTACGAGCAGTACTTC. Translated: CASRSTGRIYEQYF.

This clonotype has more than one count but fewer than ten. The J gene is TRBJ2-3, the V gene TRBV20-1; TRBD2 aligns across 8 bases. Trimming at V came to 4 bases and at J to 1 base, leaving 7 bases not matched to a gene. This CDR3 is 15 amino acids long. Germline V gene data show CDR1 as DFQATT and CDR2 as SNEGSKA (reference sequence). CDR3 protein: CSANSAGGGTDTQYF. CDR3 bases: TGCAGTGCTAATTCGGCGGGAGGAGGCACAGATACGCAGTATTTT.

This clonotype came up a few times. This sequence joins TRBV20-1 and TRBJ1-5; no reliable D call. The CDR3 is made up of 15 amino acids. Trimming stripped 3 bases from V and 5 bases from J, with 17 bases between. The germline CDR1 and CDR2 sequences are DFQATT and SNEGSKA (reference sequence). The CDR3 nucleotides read TGCAGTGCTAGGCTACAGAAGGTTCGTTATCAGCCCCAGCATTTT. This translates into CSARLQKVRYQPQHF.

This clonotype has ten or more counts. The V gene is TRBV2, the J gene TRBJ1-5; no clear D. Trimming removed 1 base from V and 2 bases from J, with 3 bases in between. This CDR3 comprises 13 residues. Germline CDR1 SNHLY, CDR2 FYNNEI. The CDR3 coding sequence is TGTGCCAGCAGTGAAGGCCGCAATCAGCCCCAGCATTTT. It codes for CASSEGRNQPQHF.

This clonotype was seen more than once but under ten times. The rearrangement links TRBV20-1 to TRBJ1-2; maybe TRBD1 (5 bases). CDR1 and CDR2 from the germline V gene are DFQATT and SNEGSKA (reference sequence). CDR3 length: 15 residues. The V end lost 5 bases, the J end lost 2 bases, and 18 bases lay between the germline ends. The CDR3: CSARRLGDNNYGYTF. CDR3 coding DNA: TGCAGTGCTCGGAGGTTAGGGGATAACAACTATGGCTACACCTTC.